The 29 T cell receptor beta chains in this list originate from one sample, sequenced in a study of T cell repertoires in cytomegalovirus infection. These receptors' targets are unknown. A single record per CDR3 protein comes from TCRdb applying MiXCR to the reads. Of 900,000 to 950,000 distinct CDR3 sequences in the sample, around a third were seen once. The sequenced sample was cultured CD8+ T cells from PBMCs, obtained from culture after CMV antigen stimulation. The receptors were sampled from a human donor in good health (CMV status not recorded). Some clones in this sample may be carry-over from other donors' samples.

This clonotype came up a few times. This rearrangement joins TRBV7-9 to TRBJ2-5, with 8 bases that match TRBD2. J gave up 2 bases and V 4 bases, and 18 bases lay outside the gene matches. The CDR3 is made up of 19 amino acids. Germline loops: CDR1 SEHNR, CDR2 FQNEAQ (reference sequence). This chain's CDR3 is CASSSSGLARQKIQETQYF. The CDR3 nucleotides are TGTGCCAGCAGCTCAAGTGGACTAGCACGCCAAAAGATACAAGAGACCCAGTACTTC.

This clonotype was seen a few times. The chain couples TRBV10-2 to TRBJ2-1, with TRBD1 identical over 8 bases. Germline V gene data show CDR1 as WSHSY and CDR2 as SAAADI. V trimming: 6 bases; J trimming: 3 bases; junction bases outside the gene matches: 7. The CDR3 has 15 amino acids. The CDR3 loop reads CASRKGTGYYNEQFF. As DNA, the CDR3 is TGCGCCAGCAGGAAGGGGACAGGATACTACAATGAGCAGTTCTTC.

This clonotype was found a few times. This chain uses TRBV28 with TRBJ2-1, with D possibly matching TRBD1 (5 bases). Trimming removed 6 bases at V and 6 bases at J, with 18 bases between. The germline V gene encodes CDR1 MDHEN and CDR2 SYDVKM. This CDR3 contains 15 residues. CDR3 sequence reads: CASRFSTAIGNEQFF. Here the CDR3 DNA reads TGTGCCAGCAGGTTCTCGACAGCTATTGGCAATGAGCAGTTCTTC.

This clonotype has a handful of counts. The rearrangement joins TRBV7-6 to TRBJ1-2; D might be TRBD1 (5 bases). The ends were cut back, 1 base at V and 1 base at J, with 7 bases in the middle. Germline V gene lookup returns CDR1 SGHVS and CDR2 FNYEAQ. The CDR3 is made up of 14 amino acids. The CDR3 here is CASSLGTFNYGYTF. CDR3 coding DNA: TGTGCCAGCAGCTTAGGGACATTTAACTATGGCTACACCTTC.

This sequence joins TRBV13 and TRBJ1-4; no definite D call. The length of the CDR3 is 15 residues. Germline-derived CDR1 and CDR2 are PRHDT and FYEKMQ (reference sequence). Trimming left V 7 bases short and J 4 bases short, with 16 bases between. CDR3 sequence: CASTDSPGFNEKLFF. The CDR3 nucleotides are TGTGCCAGCACCGATTCACCGGGATTTAATGAAAAACTGTTTTTT.

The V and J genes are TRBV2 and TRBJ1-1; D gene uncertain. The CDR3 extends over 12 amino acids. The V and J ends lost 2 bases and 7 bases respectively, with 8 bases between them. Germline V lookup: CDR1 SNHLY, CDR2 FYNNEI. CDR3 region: CASSEFDGEAFF. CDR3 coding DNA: TGTGCCAGCAGTGAATTCGACGGTGAAGCTTTCTTT.

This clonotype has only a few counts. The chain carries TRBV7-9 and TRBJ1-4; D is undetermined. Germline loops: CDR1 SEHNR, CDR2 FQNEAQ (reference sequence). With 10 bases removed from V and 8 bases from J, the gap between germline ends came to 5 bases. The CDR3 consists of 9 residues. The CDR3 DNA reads TGTGCCATCGACGAAAAACTGTTTTTT. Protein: CAIDEKLFF.

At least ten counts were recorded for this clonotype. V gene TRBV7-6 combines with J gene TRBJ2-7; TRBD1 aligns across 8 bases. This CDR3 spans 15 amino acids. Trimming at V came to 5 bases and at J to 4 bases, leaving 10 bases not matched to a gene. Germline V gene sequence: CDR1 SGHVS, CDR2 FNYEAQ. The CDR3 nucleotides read TGTGCCAGCAGCCCAGGGGGCGCGGAACCATACGAGCAGTACTTC. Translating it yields CASSPGGAEPYEQYF.

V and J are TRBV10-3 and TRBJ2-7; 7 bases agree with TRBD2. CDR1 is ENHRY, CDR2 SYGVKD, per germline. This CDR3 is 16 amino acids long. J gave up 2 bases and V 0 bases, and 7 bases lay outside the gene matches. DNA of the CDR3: TGTGCCATCAGTGAGTCCTTGGGGGGGTCCCCCTACGAGCAGTACTTC. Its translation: CAISESLGGSPYEQYF.

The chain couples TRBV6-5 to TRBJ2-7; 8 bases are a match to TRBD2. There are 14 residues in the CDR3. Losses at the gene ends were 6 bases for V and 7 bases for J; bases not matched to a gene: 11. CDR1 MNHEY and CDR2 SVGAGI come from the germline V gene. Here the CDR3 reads CASSRGGGPWEQYF. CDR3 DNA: TGTGCCAGCAGCCGAGGCGGGGGGCCCTGGGAGCAGTACTTC.

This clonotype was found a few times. The CDR3 coding sequence is TGTGCCAGTATCGGAGAAAACATTCAGTACTTC. Amino acid sequence: CASIGENIQYF. The chain has TRBV6-2 or TRBV6-3 and TRBJ2-4, with D uncertain. The CDR3 is 11 residues long. Trimming left V 9 bases short and J 5 bases short, with 8 bases between. Per the germline V gene, CDR1 is MNHEY and CDR2 is SVGEGT.

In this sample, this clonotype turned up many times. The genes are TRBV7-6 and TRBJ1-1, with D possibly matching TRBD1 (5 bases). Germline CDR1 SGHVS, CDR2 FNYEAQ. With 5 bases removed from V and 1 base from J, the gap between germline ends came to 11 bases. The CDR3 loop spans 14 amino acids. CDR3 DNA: TGTGCCAGCAGCCCGGGACTCTCGAACACTGAAGCTTTCTTT. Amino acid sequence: CASSPGLSNTEAFF.

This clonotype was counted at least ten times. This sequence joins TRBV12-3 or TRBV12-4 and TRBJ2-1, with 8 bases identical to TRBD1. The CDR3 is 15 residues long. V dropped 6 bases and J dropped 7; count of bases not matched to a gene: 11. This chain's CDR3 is CASRPADRAGNEQFF. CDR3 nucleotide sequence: TGTGCCAGCAGGCCCGCGGACAGGGCGGGGAATGAGCAGTTCTTC.

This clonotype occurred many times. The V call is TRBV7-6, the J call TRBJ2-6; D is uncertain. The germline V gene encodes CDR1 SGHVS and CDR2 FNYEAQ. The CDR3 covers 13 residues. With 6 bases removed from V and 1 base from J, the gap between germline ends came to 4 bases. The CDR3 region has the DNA TGTGCCAGCAGTACATCTGGGGCCAACGTCCTGACTTTC. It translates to CASSTSGANVLTF.

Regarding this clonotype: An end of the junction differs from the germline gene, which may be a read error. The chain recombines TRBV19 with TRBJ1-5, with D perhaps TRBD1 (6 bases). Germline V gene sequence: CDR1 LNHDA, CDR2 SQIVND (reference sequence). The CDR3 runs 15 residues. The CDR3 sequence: CVSSEGGDSNQPQHF. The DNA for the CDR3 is TGTGTCAGTAGTGAAGGGGGTGATAGCAATCAGCCCCAGCATTTT.

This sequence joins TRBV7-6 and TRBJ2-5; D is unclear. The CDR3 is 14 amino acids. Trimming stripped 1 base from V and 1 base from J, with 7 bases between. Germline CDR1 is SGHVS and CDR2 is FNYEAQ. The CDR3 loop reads CASSLEEIQETQYF. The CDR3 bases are TGTGCCAGCAGCTTAGAAGAGATCCAAGAGACCCAGTACTTC.

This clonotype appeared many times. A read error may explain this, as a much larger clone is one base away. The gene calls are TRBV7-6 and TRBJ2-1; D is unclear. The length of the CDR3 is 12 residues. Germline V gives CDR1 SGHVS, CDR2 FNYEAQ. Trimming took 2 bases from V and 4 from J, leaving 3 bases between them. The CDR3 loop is CASSLKYNEQFF. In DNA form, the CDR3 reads TGTGCCAGCAGCTTAAAGTACAATGAGCAGTTCTTC. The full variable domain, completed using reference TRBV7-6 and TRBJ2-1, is GAGVSQSPRYKVTKRGQDVALRCDPISGHVSLYWYRQALGQGPEFLTYFNYEAQQDKSGLPNDRFSAERPEGSISTLTIQRTEQRDSAMYRCASSLKYNEQFFGPGTRLTVL.

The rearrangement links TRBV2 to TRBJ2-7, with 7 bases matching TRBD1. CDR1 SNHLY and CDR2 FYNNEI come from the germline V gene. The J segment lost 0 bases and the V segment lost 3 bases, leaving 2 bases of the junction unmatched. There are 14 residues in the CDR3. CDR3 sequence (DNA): TGTGCCAGCAGTGAGTGGGACAGCTCCTACGAGCAGTACTTC. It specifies CASSEWDSSYEQYF.

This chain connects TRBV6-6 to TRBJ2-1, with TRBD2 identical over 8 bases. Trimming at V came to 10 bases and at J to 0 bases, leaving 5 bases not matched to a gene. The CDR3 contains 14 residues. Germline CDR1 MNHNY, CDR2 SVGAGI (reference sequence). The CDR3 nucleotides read TGTGCCACTCGGGGGGGGAGCTCCTACAATGAGCAGTTCTTC. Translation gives CATRGGSSYNEQFF.

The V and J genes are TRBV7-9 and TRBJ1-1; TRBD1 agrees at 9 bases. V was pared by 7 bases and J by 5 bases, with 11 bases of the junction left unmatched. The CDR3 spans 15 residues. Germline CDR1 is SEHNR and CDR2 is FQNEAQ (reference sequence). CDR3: CASINGGQGGTEAFF. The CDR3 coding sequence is TGTGCCAGCATCAACGGGGGACAGGGCGGAACTGAAGCTTTCTTT.

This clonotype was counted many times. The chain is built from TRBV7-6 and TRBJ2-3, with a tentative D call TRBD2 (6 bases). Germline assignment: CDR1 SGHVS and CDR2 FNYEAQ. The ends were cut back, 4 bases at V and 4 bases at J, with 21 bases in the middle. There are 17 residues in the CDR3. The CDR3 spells CASSSRAGIDRADTQYF. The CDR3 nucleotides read TGTGCCAGCAGCTCCCGGGCGGGAATCGACCGCGCAGATACGCAGTATTTT.

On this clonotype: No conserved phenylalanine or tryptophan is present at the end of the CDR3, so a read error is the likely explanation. In nucleotides, the CDR3 is TGTGCCAGCAGCTTAGAAGCGGGGGACAATGAGCAGTTCTCC. Amino acids: CASSLEAGDNEQFS. The chain employs TRBV7-6 and TRBJ2-1; 8 bases line up with TRBD2. Per germline, CDR1 SGHVS and CDR2 FNYEAQ. J lost 5 bases, V lost 1 base, and 1 base had no gene match. The CDR3 loop spans 14 amino acids.

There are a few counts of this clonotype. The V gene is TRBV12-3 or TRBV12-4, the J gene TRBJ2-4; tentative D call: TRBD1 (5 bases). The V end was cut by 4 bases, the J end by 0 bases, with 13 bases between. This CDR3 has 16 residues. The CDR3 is CASSSSTATAKNIQYF. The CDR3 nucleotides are TGTGCCAGCAGTTCGTCGACAGCGACAGCCAAAAACATTCAGTACTTC.

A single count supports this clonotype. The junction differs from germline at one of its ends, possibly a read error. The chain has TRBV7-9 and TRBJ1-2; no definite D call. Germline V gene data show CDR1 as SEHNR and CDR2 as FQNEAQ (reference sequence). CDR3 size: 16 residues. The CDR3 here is CTSSSPGFEFDYGYTF. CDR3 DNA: TGTACCAGCAGCTCCCCAGGCTTCGAGTTTGACTATGGCTACACCTTC. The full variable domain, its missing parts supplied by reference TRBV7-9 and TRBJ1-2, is DTGVSQNPRHKITKRGQNVTFRCDPISEHNRLYWYRQTLGQGPEFLTYFQNEAQLEKSRLLSDRFSAERPKGSFSTLEIQRTEQGDSAMYLCTSSSPGFEFDYGYTFGSGTRLTVV.

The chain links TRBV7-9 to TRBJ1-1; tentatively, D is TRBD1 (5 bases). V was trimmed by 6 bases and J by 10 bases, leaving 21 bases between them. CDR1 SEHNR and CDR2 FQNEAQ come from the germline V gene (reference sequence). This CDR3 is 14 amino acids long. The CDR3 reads CASSLRGASNGAFF. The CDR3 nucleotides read TGTGCCAGCAGTTTAAGGGGCGCCAGTAACGGAGCTTTCTTT.

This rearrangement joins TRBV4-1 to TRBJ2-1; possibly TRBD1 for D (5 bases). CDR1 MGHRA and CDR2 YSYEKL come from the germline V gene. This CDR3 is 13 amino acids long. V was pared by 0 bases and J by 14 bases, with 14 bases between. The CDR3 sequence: CASSQDETADKFF. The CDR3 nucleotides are TGCGCCAGCAGCCAAGACGAGACAGCTGATAAGTTCTTC.

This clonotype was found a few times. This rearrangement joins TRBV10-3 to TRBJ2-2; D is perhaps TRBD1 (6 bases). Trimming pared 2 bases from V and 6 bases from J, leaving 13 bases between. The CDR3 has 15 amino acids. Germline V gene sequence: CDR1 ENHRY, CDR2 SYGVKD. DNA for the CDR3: TGTGCCATCAGTGAGCCCCAGGGGTTCCCCGGGGAGCTGTTTTTT. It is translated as CAISEPQGFPGELFF.

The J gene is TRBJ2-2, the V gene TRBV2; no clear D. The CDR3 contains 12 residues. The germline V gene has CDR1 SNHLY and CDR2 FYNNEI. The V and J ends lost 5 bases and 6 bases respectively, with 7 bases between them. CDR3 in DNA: TGTGCCAGCAGTCCCCATGCCGGGGAGCTGTTTTTT. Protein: CASSPHAGELFF.

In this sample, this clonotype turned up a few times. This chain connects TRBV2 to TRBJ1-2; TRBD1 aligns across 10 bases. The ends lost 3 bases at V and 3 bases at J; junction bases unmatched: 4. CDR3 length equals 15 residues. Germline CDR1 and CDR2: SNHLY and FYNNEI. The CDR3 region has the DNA TGTGCCAGCAGTGAGCGACAGGGGGCTCACTATGGCTACACCTTC. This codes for CASSERQGAHYGYTF.